The TCR beta chain under discussion was sequenced for a study of molecular identifiers for immune sequencing clone quantification. Study results and limitations: The study reportedly detected spiked Jurkat TCR RNA from one cell among around 1 million naive cells.

One entry per CDR3 protein results from TCRdb running MiXCR on the PCR reads. The data show over 600,000 distinct CDR3 sequences, about 20% seen once. On this clonotype: As yet, its antigen is unknown.

Trimming pared 6 bases from V and 0 bases from J, leaving 22 bases between. The CDR3 loop spans 18 amino acids. The source is a human donor in good health. Some libraries in this study had Jurkat cell RNA spiked in. This chain uses TRBV12-3 or TRBV12-4 with TRBJ2-3; the D is unclear. Sequenced input: naive CD8+ T cells from blood, with Jurkat cell RNA spiked in. Subset defined: FACS-sorted CD8+CD4-CCR7+CD45RA+ naive T cells. The CDR3 loop is CASSPTPDRGASTDTQYF. The CDR3 DNA is TGTGCCAGCAGCCCCACTCCAGACCGCGGCGCGAGCACAGATACGCAGTATTTT.